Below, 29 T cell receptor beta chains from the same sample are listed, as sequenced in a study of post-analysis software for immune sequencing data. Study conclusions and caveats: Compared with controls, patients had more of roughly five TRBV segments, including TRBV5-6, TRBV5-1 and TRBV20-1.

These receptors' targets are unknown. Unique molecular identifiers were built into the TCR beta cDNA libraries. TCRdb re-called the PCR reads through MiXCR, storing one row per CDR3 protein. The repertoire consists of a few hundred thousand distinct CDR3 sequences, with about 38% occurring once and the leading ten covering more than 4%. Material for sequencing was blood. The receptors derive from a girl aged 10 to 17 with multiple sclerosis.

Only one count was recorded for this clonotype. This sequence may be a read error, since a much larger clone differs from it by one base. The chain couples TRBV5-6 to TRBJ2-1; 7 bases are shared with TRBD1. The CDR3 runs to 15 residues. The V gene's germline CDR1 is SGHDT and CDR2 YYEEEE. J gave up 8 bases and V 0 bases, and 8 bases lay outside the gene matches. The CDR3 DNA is TGTGCCAGCAGCTTGGCCGACAGGGATATTGATGAGCAGTTCTTC. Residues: CASSLADRDIDEQFF.

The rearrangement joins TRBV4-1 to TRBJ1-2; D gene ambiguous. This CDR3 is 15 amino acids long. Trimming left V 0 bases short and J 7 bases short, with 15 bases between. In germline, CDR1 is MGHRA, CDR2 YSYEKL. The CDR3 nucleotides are TGCGCCAGCAGCCAAGATGGAGGAGATTCGGGTGGCTACACCTTC. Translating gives CASSQDGGDSGGYTF.

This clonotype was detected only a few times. The CDR3 DNA reads as TGTGCCTGGAGAAAACCGGGAGCCCGGGGGTACAATGAGCAGTTCTTC. Its translation is CAWRKPGARGYNEQFF. The rearrangement links TRBV30 to TRBJ2-1; D might be TRBD2 (6 bases). CDR3 size: 16 residues. CDR1 is GTSNPN and CDR2 is SVGIG in the germline V gene (reference sequence). Trimming left V 3 bases short and J 4 bases short, with 19 bases between.

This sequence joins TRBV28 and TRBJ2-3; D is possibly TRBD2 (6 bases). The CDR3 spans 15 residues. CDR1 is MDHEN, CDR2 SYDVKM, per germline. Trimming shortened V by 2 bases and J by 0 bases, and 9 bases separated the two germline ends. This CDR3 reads CASSLLAFSTDTQYF. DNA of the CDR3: TGTGCCAGCAGTTTACTAGCGTTTAGCACAGATACGCAGTATTTT.

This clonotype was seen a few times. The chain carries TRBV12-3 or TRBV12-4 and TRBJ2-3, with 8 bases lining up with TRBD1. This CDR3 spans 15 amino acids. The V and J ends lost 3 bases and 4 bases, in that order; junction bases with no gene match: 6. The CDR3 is CASSFGTGGPDTQYF. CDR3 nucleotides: TGTGCCAGCAGTTTCGGGACAGGAGGTCCAGATACGCAGTATTTT.

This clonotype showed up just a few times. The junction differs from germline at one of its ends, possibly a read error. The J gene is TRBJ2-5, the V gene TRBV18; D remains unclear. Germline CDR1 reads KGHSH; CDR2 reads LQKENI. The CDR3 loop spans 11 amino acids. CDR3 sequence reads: CAGSPEETQYF. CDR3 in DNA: TGTGCCGGCTCACCGGAGGAGACCCAGTACTTC.

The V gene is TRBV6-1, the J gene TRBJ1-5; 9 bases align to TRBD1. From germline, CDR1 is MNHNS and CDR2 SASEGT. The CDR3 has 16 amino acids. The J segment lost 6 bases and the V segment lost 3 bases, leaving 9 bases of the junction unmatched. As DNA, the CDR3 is TGTGCCAGCAGTGATCCCTACAGGGGGCTCCGTCAGCCCCAGCATTTT. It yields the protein CASSDPYRGLRQPQHF.

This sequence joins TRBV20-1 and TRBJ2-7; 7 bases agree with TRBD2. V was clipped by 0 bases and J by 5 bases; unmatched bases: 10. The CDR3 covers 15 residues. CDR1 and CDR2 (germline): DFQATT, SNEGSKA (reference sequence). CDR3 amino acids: CSARDKSSGGNEQYF. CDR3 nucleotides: TGCAGTGCTAGAGATAAGTCTAGCGGAGGCAACGAGCAGTACTTC.

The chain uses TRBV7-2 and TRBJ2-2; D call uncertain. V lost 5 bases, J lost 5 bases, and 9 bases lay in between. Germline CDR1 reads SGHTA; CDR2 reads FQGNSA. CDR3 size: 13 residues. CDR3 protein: CASSPIRTGELFF. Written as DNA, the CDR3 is TGTGCCAGCAGCCCAATTCGGACCGGGGAGCTGTTTTTT.

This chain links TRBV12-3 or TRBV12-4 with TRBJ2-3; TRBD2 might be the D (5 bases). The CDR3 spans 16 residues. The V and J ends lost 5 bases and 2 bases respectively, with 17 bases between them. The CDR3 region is CASSPLKRGVTDTQYF. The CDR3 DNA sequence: TGTGCCAGCAGTCCACTCAAACGGGGTGTCACAGATACGCAGTATTTT.

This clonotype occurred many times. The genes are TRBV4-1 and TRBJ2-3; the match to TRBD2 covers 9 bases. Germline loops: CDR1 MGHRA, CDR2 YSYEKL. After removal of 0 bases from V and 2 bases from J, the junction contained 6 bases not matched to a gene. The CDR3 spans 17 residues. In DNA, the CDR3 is TGCGCCAGCAGCCAAGAGCGGGGGGGGATCCTCACAGATACGCAGTATTTT. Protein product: CASSQERGGILTDTQYF.

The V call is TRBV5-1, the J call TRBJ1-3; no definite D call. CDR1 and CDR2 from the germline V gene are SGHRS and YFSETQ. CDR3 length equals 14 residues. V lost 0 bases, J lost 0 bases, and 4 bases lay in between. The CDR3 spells CASSLEVSGNTIYF. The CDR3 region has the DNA TGCGCCAGCAGCTTGGAAGTCTCTGGAAACACCATATATTTT.

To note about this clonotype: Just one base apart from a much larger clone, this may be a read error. In DNA form, the CDR3 reads TGTGCCAGCAGTCTCCGACAGAGGGCTCATGAAAAACTGTTTTTT. Translated, it gives CASSLRQRAHEKLFF. The chain links TRBV12-3 or TRBV12-4 to TRBJ1-4; possibly TRBD1 for D (5 bases). V lost 5 bases to trimming and J lost 6 bases, with 16 bases between them. The CDR3 is 15 residues long.

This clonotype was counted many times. In DNA form, the CDR3 reads TGCAGTGCTAGAGATCTAAGGCGAGAGACCCAGTACTTC. Amino acid sequence: CSARDLRRETQYF. V is TRBV20-1 and J is TRBJ2-5; unclear D gene. The V end was cut by 0 bases, the J end by 4 bases, with 9 bases between. This CDR3 comprises 13 residues. Germline values: CDR1 DFQATT, CDR2 SNEGSKA (reference sequence).

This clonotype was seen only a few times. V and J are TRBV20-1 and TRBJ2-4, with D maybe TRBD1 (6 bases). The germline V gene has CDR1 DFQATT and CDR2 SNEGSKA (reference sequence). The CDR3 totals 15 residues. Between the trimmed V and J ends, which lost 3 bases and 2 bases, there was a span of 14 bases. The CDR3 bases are TGCAGTGCTAGCTCAGGGGCCGGCTCCAAAAACATTCAGTACTTC. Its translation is CSASSGAGSKNIQYF.

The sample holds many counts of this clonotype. The CDR3 loop reads CAISEGDQPQHF. The CDR3 nucleotides read TGTGCCATCAGTGAGGGTGATCAGCCCCAGCATTTT. This chain links TRBV10-3 with TRBJ1-5; D unresolved. V lost 2 bases and J lost 5, with 4 bases in between. Per the germline V gene, CDR1 is ENHRY and CDR2 is SYGVKD. This CDR3 comprises 12 residues.

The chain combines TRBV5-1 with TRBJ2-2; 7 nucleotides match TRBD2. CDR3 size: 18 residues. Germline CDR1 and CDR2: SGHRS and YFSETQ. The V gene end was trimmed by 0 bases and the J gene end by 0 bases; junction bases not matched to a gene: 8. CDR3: CASSLAWRGTTNTGELFF. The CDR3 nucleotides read TGCGCCAGCAGCTTGGCCTGGCGGGGGACGACGAACACCGGGGAGCTGTTTTTT.

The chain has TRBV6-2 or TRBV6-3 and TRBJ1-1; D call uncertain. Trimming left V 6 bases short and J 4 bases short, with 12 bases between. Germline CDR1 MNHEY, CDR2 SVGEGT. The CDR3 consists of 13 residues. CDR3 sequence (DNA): TGTGCCAGCAGGACAATAGGGAGCACTGAAGCTTTCTTT. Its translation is CASRTIGSTEAFF.

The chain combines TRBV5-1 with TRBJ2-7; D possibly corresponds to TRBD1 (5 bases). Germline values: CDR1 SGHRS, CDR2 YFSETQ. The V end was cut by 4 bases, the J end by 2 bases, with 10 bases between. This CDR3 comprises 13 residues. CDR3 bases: TGCGCCAGCAGCGAGGCAGGGACCTACGAGCAGTACTTC. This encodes CASSEAGTYEQYF. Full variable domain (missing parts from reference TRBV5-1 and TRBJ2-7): KAGVTQTPRYLIKTRGQQVTLSCSPISGHRSVSWYQQTPGQGLQFLFEYFSETQRNKGNFPGRFSGRQFSNSRSEMNVSTLELGDSALYLCASSEAGTYEQYFGPGTRLTVT.

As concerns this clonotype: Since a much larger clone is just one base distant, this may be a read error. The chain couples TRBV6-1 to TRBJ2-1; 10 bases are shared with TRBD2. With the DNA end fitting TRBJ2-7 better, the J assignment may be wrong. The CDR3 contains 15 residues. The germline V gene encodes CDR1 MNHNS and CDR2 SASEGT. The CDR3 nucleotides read TGTGCCAGCAGTGAGAATAGCGGGGGGTACAATGAGCAGTACTTC. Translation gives CASSENSGGYNEQYF.

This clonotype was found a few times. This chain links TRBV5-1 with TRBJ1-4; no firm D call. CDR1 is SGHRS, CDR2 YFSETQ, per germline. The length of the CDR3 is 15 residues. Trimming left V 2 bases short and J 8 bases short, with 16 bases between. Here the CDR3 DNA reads TGCGCCAGCAGCTTCCGGAACGCTAAGGAAGAAAAACTGTTTTTT. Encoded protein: CASSFRNAKEEKLFF.

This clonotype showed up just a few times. The CDR3 nucleotides are TGTGCCAGCAGCCAAGATGGGGGCTCTGGAAACACCATATATTTT. Its translation is CASSQDGGSGNTIYF. The rearrangement joins TRBV4-2 to TRBJ1-3; a possible D gene is TRBD1 (5 bases). The CDR3 spans 15 residues. The germline gives CDR1 LGHNA, CDR2 YNFKEQ. V was clipped by 0 bases and J by 0 bases, with 6 bases between them.

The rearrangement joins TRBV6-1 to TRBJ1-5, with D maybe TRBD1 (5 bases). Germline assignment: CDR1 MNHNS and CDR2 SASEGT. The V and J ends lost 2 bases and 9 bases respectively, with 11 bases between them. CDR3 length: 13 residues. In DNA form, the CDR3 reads TGTGCCAGCAGTGAACAGGGCGGAGGGCCCCAGCATTTT. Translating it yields CASSEQGGGPQHF.

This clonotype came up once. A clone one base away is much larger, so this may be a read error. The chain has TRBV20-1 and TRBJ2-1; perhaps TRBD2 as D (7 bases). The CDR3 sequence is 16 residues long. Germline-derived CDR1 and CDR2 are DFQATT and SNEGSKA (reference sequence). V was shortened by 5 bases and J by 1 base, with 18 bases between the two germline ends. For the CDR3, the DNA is TGCAGTGCTCCAGGGGCTAGCGGTTTATCCTACAATGAGCAGTTCTTC. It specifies CSAPGASGLSYNEQFF.

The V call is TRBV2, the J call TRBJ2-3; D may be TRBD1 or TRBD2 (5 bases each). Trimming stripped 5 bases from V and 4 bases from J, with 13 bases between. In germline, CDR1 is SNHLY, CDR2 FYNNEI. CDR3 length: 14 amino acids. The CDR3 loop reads CASSRGAVPDTQYF. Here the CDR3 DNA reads TGTGCCAGCAGTCGGGGCGCGGTCCCAGATACGCAGTATTTT.

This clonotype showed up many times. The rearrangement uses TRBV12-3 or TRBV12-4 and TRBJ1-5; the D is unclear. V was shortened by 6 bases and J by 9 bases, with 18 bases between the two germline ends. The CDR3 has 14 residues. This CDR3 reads CASRISSRQGPQHF. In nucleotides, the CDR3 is TGTGCCAGCAGAATCTCCTCGAGACAAGGGCCCCAGCATTTT.

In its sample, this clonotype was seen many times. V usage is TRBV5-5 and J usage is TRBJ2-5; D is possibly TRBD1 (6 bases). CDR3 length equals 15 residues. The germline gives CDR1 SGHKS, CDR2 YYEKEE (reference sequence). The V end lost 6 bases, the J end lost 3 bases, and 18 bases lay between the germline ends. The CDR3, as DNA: TGTGCCAGCACCAGATCCGGGGCAGGGGAAGAGACCCAGTACTTC. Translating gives CASTRSGAGEETQYF.

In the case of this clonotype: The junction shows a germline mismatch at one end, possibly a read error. The CDR3 DNA follows: TGTGCCGGCAGCCAAGAAGGGACTGGACATCTAGCCAAAAACATTCAGTACTTC. As protein: CAGSQEGTGHLAKNIQYF. The chain carries TRBV4-2 and TRBJ2-4, with D possibly being TRBD2 (6 bases). CDR3 length: 18 residues. Germline lookup yields CDR1 LGHNA and CDR2 YNFKEQ.

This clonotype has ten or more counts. CDR3 loop: CASTRDRAGTDTQYF. CDR3 DNA sequence: TGTGCCAGCACCAGAGACAGGGCTGGCACAGATACGCAGTATTTT. V gene TRBV12-3 or TRBV12-4 combines with J gene TRBJ2-3; 7 bases fit TRBD1. There are 15 residues in the CDR3. J lost 1 base, V lost 7 bases, and 8 bases had no gene match.